Presented here are 23 T cell receptor beta chains from one specimen sequenced in a study of cytomegalovirus exposure and HLA in healthy donors. Use of 60 Vbeta and 13 Jbeta primers characterized the PCR. Only in-frame clones appear in the TCRdb table, and some are missing; sequencing was by immunoSEQ multiplex PCR. The sample lists around 130,000 clones; roughly 71% were seen once. Sequencing was done on a sample of PBMCs. The receptors stem from a woman aged 50 to 65 in good health and CMV-seropositive.

V is TRBV6-6 and J is TRBJ1-2; 7 positions match TRBD1. The ends lost 6 bases at V and 4 bases at J; junction bases unmatched: 8. The CDR3 spans 14 residues. Germline CDR1 reads MNHNY; CDR2 reads SVGAGI (reference sequence). CDR3 residues: CASRVRTGLYGYTF. CDR3 nucleotide sequence: TGTGCCAGCAGAGTGAGGACAGGACTCTATGGCTACACCTTC.

The chain carries TRBV18 and TRBJ1-2, with 11 bases aligning to TRBD1. CDR1 and CDR2 (germline): KGHSH, LQKENI. Trimming at V came to 3 bases and at J to 5 bases, leaving 8 bases not matched to a gene. The CDR3 runs 16 residues. The CDR3 DNA reads TGTGCCAGCTCACCCCTAAGGACAGGGGGCGATTATGGCTACACCTTC. Amino acid sequence: CASSPLRTGGDYGYTF.

The chain is built from TRBV15 and TRBJ2-5, with 10 bases aligning to TRBD1. Germline V gives CDR1 LNHNV, CDR2 YYDKDF (reference sequence). With 1 base clipped from V and 5 bases from J, the junction kept 10 bases outside the gene matches. The CDR3 length is 17 residues. The CDR3 here is CATSRASGTGVGETQYF. The DNA of the CDR3 is TGTGCCACCAGCAGAGCATCCGGGACAGGGGTGGGGGAGACCCAGTACTTC.

In this sample, this clone turned up once. The chain links TRBV27 to TRBJ1-6; 8 nucleotides agree with TRBD1. The junction had 7 bases not matched to a gene; V was cut back by 2 bases and J by 10 bases. This CDR3 spans 15 amino acids. Per germline, CDR1 MNHEY and CDR2 SMNVEV (reference sequence). The CDR3 DNA follows: TGTGCCAGCAGTTTAGACAGGGGAATTGGGTCACCCCTCCACTTT. It encodes CASSLDRGIGSPLHF.

The CDR3 reads CSGRQGNTEAFF. For the CDR3, the DNA is TGCAGCGGCCGACAGGGGAACACTGAAGCTTTCTTT. The chain employs TRBV29-1 and TRBJ1-1; 7 nucleotides line up with TRBD1. V was clipped by 7 bases and J by 1 base; unmatched bases: 3. The CDR3 has 12 amino acids. Germline V lookup: CDR1 SQVTM, CDR2 ANQGSEA.

The CDR3 DNA is TGTGCCAGTAGTCTGATTAGTCAAGACAATCAGCCCCAGCATTTT. It translates to CASSLISQDNQPQHF. The rearrangement joins TRBV19 to TRBJ1-5; D is undetermined. Between the trimmed V and J ends, which lost 5 bases and 3 bases, there was a span of 14 bases. Germline V gene sequence: CDR1 LNHDA, CDR2 SQIVND (reference sequence). This CDR3 is 15 amino acids long.

The V and J genes are TRBV2 and TRBJ1-1; TRBD1 is a possible D gene (6 bases). Germline V gives CDR1 SNHLY, CDR2 FYNNEI. This CDR3 spans 11 amino acids. The V and J ends lost 5 bases and 10 bases respectively, with 11 bases between them. Here the CDR3 DNA reads TGTGCCAGCAGTCCAGGGGTTCCAGCTTTCTTT. Translated, it gives CASSPGVPAFF. The complete variable domain, with remaining parts taken from reference TRBV2 and TRBJ1-1, reads EPEVTQTPSHQVTQMGQEVILRCVPISNHLYFYWYRQILGQKVEFLVSFYNNEISEKSEIFDDQFSVERPDGSNFTLKIRSTKLEDSAMYFCASSPGVPAFFGQGTRLTVV.

The chain is built from TRBV25-1 and TRBJ1-1; possible D gene TRBD1, 6 bases. CDR1 MGHDK and CDR2 SYGVNS come from the germline V gene. Trimming shortened V by 4 bases and J by 7 bases, and 19 bases separated the two germline ends. This CDR3 comprises 15 residues. The CDR3 spells CASSGAGARSREAFF. As DNA, the CDR3 is TGTGCCAGCAGTGGGGCAGGGGCCCGAAGTCGTGAAGCTTTCTTT.

There are a few counts of this clone. The V gene is TRBV4-1, the J gene TRBJ1-6, with 10 nucleotides matching TRBD1. J was trimmed by 8 bases and V by 1 base; bases with no gene match: 2. The CDR3 has 15 amino acids. Germline assignment: CDR1 MGHRA and CDR2 YSYEKL. The CDR3 loop is CASSQAGTGDSPLHF. The CDR3 DNA reads as TGCGCCAGCAGCCAAGCCGGGACAGGGGATTCACCCCTCCACTTT.

J is TRBJ2-7 and V is TRBV7-2; tentative D call: TRBD1 (6 bases). Germline CDR1 SGHTA, CDR2 FQGNSA. The CDR3 is 13 amino acids. Deletions cut 3 bases from V and 2 bases from J, with 8 bases between. As DNA, the CDR3 is TGTGCCAGCAGCTTCAGGGGACCCTACGAGCAGTACTTC. This translates into CASSFRGPYEQYF.

J is TRBJ1-3 and V is TRBV18, with D possibly TRBD1 on 5 matching bases. The germline V gene encodes CDR1 KGHSH and CDR2 LQKENI. This CDR3 spans 16 amino acids. V was clipped by 2 bases and J by 4 bases, with 15 bases between them. CDR3 in amino acids: CASSPSEGRVGNTIYF. The CDR3 bases are TGTGCCAGCTCACCATCGGAGGGGCGTGTCGGAAACACCATATATTTT.

CDR3 sequence (DNA): TGTGCTAGTGGTTTGGGATCACAGGGGAGCAATCAGCCCCAGCATTTT. Translated: CASGLGSQGSNQPQHF. The chain couples TRBV12-5 to TRBJ1-5; TRBD1 agrees at 7 bases. Germline CDR1 reads LGHNT; CDR2 reads FRNRAP. Losses at the gene ends were 1 base for V and 1 base for J; bases not matched to a gene: 4. The CDR3 extends over 16 amino acids.

The chain has TRBV7-9 and TRBJ1-1; possible D gene TRBD1, 5 bases. Germline CDR1 and CDR2: SEHNR and FQNEAQ (reference sequence). CDR3 length: 11 amino acids. The ends were cut back, 3 bases at V and 9 bases at J, with 8 bases in the middle. DNA of the CDR3: TGTGCCAGCAGCTTCCAGGGCCAAGCTTTCTTT. Residues: CASSFQGQAFF.

The rearrangement joins TRBV5-1 to TRBJ2-5; 12 bases line up with TRBD2. CDR3 length: 17 amino acids. After removal of 3 bases from V and 1 base from J, the junction contained 7 bases not matched to a gene. Germline V CDR1 and CDR2: SGHRS, YFSETQ. DNA for the CDR3: TGCGCCAGCAGCTCCACTAGCGGGGGGATATCCCAAGAGACCCAGTACTTC. Its translation is CASSSTSGGISQETQYF.

The table lists this clone with a few counts. The V gene is TRBV7-9, the J gene TRBJ1-6, with D hard to call. The CDR3 is 13 residues long. V dropped 1 base and J dropped 13 bases, with 11 bases sitting between them. The germline V gene encodes CDR1 SEHNR and CDR2 FQNEAQ (reference sequence). CDR3 amino acids: CASSLGTSRPLHF. The CDR3 DNA is TGTGCCAGCAGCTTAGGGACTTCCCGGCCCCTCCACTTT.

This clone came up once. This rearrangement joins TRBV7-9 to TRBJ1-5; 8 bases align to TRBD1. Germline loops: CDR1 SEHNR, CDR2 FQNEAQ (reference sequence). Trimming removed 3 bases from V and 7 bases from J; junction bases left unmatched: 8. The CDR3 totals 15 residues. CDR3 sequence reads: CASSLGTGIGQPQHF. The DNA for the CDR3 is TGTGCCAGCAGCTTGGGGACAGGTATCGGCCAGCCCCAGCATTTT.

This chain links TRBV9 with TRBJ2-5; 8 positions agree with TRBD2. V trimming: 1 base; J trimming: 0 bases; junction bases outside the gene matches: 5. Germline CDR1 is SGDLS and CDR2 is YYNGEE. The CDR3 runs to 16 residues. CDR3 region: CASSVSGGQNQETQYF. CDR3 coding DNA: TGTGCCAGCAGCGTATCGGGGGGGCAGAACCAAGAGACCCAGTACTTC.

The chain couples TRBV5-4 to TRBJ2-5; TRBD1 matches 9 bases. This CDR3 is 14 amino acids long. The V gene end was trimmed by 3 bases and the J gene end by 5 bases; junction bases not matched to a gene: 5. The germline V gene has CDR1 SGHNT and CDR2 YYREEE (reference sequence). CDR3 residues: CASSSRTGEETQYF. Written as DNA, the CDR3 is TGTGCCAGCAGCTCCAGGACAGGGGAGGAGACCCAGTACTTC.

The V and J genes are TRBV1 and TRBJ1-2; the DNA was not used to check the table's D call, TRBD1. TRBV1 counts as a pseudogene. The CDR3 is made up of 15 amino acids. CDR3 amino acids: CTSSQPRTDPYGYTF. The CDR3 DNA reads as TGCACCAGCAGCCAACCTAGGACAGACCCGTATGGCTACACCTTC.

The chain joins TRBV7-6 to TRBJ1-4, with D possibly being TRBD1 (5 bases). This CDR3 has 15 amino acids. V was shortened by 4 bases and J by 5 bases, with 14 bases between the two germline ends. Germline lookup yields CDR1 SGHVS and CDR2 FNYEAQ. In DNA form, the CDR3 reads TGTGCCAGCAGCTCCGGAGACAGTGGAAATGAAAAACTGTTTTTT. Translated, it gives CASSSGDSGNEKLFF. The full variable domain, in which reference TRBV7-6 and TRBJ1-4 provide the parts outside the CDR3, is GAGVSQSPRYKVTKRGQDVALRCDPISGHVSLYWYRQALGQGPEFLTYFNYEAQQDKSGLPNDRFSAERPEGSISTLTIQRTEQRDSAMYRCASSSGDSGNEKLFFGSGTQLSVL.

V usage is TRBV6-1 and J usage is TRBJ2-2; D unclear. Trimming cost V 4 bases and J 4 bases, with 4 bases left between them. CDR1 MNHNS and CDR2 SASEGT come from the germline V gene. The CDR3 runs to 12 residues. CDR3 sequence reads: CASSVFTGELFF. In DNA, the CDR3 is TGTGCCAGCAGTGTATTCACCGGGGAGCTGTTTTTT.

This chain uses TRBV7-2 with TRBJ1-6; D is unclear. Trimming shortened V by 3 bases and J by 7 bases, and 7 bases separated the two germline ends. This CDR3 has 13 residues. CDR1 SGHTA and CDR2 FQGNSA come from the germline V gene. CDR3 sequence: CASSLGTNSPLHF. The CDR3 DNA sequence: TGTGCCAGCAGCTTGGGCACCAATTCACCCCTCCACTTT.

V is TRBV18 and J is TRBJ1-1; perhaps TRBD1 as D (5 bases). Deletions cut 6 bases from V and 1 base from J, with 9 bases between. The CDR3 loop spans 13 amino acids. Germline CDR1 KGHSH, CDR2 LQKENI. The CDR3 loop is CASSLGQNTEAFF. In nucleotides, the CDR3 is TGTGCCAGCTCTCTCGGACAGAACACTGAAGCTTTCTTT. Full variable domain (outside the CDR3, taken from reference TRBV18 and TRBJ1-1): NAGVMQNPRHLVRRRGQEARLRCSPMKGHSHVYWYRQLPEEGLKFMVYLQKENIIDESGMPKERFSAEFPKEGPSILRIQQVVRGDSAAYFCASSLGQNTEAFFGQGTRLTVV.